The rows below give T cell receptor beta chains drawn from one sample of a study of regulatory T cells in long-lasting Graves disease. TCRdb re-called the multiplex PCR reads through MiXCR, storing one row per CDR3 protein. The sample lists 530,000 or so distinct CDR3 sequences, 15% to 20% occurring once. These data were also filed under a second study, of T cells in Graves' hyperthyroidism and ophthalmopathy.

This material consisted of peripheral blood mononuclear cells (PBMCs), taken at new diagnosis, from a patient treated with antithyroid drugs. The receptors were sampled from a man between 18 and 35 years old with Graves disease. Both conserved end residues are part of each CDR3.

CDR3: CASGLRKGPWEGNIQYF
V: TRBV12-5
J: TRBJ2-4
length: 17

CDR3: CASSLRWGDSSYNEQFF
V: TRBV7-8
J: TRBJ2-1
length: 17

CDR3: CASSHGTDTQYF
V: TRBV7-9
J: TRBJ2-3
length: 12

CDR3: CASSDHYEQYF
V: TRBV6-1
J: TRBJ2-7
length: 11

CDR3: CSAQDQGIYF
V: TRBV29-1
J: TRBJ2-7
length: 10

CDR3: CASSLDPAGQETQYF
V: TRBV11-2
J: TRBJ2-5
length: 15

CDR3: CSARDRSLRTLYNEQFF
V: TRBV20-1
J: TRBJ2-1
length: 17

CDR3: CASSLQPGLAGEEGEQFF
V: TRBV12-3/TRBV12-4
J: TRBJ2-1
length: 18

CDR3: CASSQGLNYGYTF
V: TRBV14
J: TRBJ1-2
length: 13

CDR3: CASSEDPLSVEQYF
V: TRBV2
J: TRBJ2-7
length: 14

CDR3: CASSPGLLGSNQPQHF
V: TRBV28
J: TRBJ1-5
length: 16

CDR3: CASSPLAGGPDTQYF
V: TRBV3-1
J: TRBJ2-3
length: 15

CDR3: CASSVSRGYQPQHF
V: TRBV27
J: TRBJ1-5
length: 14

CDR3: CASSLPGGPNTGELFF
V: TRBV19
J: TRBJ2-2
length: 16

CDR3: CASSAWTHPGDTQYF
V: TRBV13
J: TRBJ2-3
length: 15

CDR3: CASSLALGEQYF
V: TRBV7-2
J: TRBJ2-7
length: 12

CDR3: CSATDGGPYEQYF
V: TRBV20-1
J: NA
length: 13